These 15 T cell receptor beta chains came from one sample sequenced in a study of T cells after yellow fever vaccination. Each CDR3 protein is one row after TCRdb ran MiXCR on the 5' RACE reads. Among some 340,000 distinct CDR3 sequences listed, around 11% were seen once. This specimen consisted of CD4+ T cells sorted from PBMCs, obtained 45 days after the yellow fever booster vaccination. These receptors came from a man aged 18-30 years who received the YFV17D yellow fever vaccine.

This clonotype was counted only a few times. The genes are TRBV19 and TRBJ1-6; unclear D gene. The length of the CDR3 is 15 residues. CDR1 is LNHDA and CDR2 is SQIVND in the germline V gene (reference sequence). V lost 4 bases and J 10 bases, leaving 17 bases between the germline ends. CDR3 DNA: TGTGCCAGTAGTACCCAGGCGGGTTTGATGTCACCCCTCCACTTT. The encoded protein is CASSTQAGLMSPLHF.

The chain combines TRBV11-2 with TRBJ1-1; 9 bases match TRBD1. The CDR3 covers 15 residues. V gave up 0 bases and J gave up 8 bases; unmatched junction bases: 7. The germline gives CDR1 SGHAT, CDR2 FQNNGV. The chain's CDR3 is CASSLDRTGGKEAFF. The CDR3, as DNA: TGTGCCAGCAGCTTAGACCGCACAGGGGGCAAGGAAGCTTTCTTT.

This clonotype was detected only a few times. The rearrangement joins TRBV18 to TRBJ2-7, with D possibly called TRBD1 or TRBD2 (5 bases each). CDR3 size: 15 residues. Per the germline V gene, CDR1 is KGHSH and CDR2 is LQKENI. Trimming pared 2 bases from V and 0 bases from J, leaving 11 bases between. The CDR3 DNA reads as TGTGCCAGCTCACCAGGGACGGGGAGCTCCTACGAGCAGTACGTC. Translating it yields CASSPGTGSSYEQYV.

This clonotype came up a few times. The rearrangement links TRBV10-3 to TRBJ1-2; D is unclear. The germline CDR1 and CDR2 sequences are ENHRY and SYGVKD. Trimming removed 4 bases from V and 1 base from J, with 10 bases in between. The CDR3 spans 14 residues. This CDR3 reads CAISVSADNYGYTF. The CDR3 DNA reads TGTGCCATCAGTGTCTCCGCAGATAACTATGGCTACACCTTC.

This clonotype was seen only a few times. The chain employs TRBV6-1 and TRBJ2-7; 9 bases agree with TRBD2. From germline, CDR1 is MNHNS and CDR2 SASEGT. With V trimmed by 4 bases and J by 6 bases, 10 bases remained unmatched. This CDR3 has 15 amino acids. The CDR3: CASSGRGGLLGEQYF. CDR3 nucleotide sequence: TGTGCCAGCAGTGGGCGGGGGGGCCTGTTGGGCGAGCAGTACTTC.

The V gene is TRBV18, the J gene TRBJ2-7, with TRBD2 matching 8 bases. The germline V gene encodes CDR1 KGHSH and CDR2 LQKENI. The CDR3 has 15 residues. The V gene end was trimmed by 3 bases and the J gene end by 7 bases; junction bases not matched to a gene: 11. CDR3 nucleotide sequence: TGTGCCAGCTCACCCTCAAGCGGGGGCCTCAGGGAGCAGTACGTC. This sequence encodes CASSPSSGGLREQYV.

This clonotype came up a few times. CDR3 nucleotides: TGCAGTGCCGCCGACAGGTCGGGATCGAACACTGAAGCTTTCTTT. Translating gives CSAADRSGSNTEAFF. The chain joins TRBV20-1 to TRBJ1-1; tentative D call: TRBD1 (6 bases). V dropped 6 bases and J dropped 1 base, with 18 bases sitting between them. The germline gives CDR1 DFQATT, CDR2 SNEGSKA (reference sequence). CDR3 length equals 15 residues.

The gene calls are TRBV12-3 or TRBV12-4 and TRBJ2-5; a weak D match, TRBD2 (6 bases). Between the trimmed V and J ends, which lost 4 bases and 7 bases, there was a span of 25 bases. This CDR3 spans 17 amino acids. CDR3 region: CASSSVGGSGGMGTQYF. The CDR3 bases are TGTGCCAGCAGTTCTGTGGGGGGTTCCGGGGGAATGGGGACCCAGTACTTC.

This clonotype was observed a few times. In nucleotides, the CDR3 is TGTGCCAGCTCCGGTACGGGGGTGACAACAGATACGCAGTATTTT. Its translation: CASSGTGVTTDTQYF. The chain is built from TRBV18 and TRBJ2-3, with TRBD2 as a possible D gene (6 bases). The CDR3 runs to 15 residues. V was clipped by 6 bases and J by 3 bases, with 16 bases between them. Germline V gives CDR1 KGHSH, CDR2 LQKENI.

This clonotype turned up a few times. This chain joins TRBV7-2 and TRBJ2-7; 10 bases match TRBD1. The length of the CDR3 is 15 residues. Germline lookup yields CDR1 SGHTA and CDR2 FQGNSA. J gave up 3 bases and V 2 bases, and 4 bases lay outside the gene matches. CDR3 nucleotides: TGTGCCAGCAGCTTAAGGGACAGGGGAAACTACGAGCAGTACTTC. Its protein is CASSLRDRGNYEQYF. Complete variable domain (other parts from reference TRBV7-2 and TRBJ2-7): GAGVSQSPSNKVTEKGKDVELRCDPISGHTALYWYRQSLGQGLEFLIYFQGNSAPDKSGLPSDRFSAERTGGSVSTLTIQRTQQEDSAVYLCASSLRDRGNYEQYFGPGTRLTVT.

This clonotype was counted a few times. V is TRBV6-2 or TRBV6-3 and J is TRBJ2-7, with 8 positions matching TRBD2. The ends lost 2 bases at V and 0 bases at J; junction bases unmatched: 0. CDR3 size: 14 residues. Germline values: CDR1 MNHEY, CDR2 SVGEGT. Here the CDR3 DNA reads TGTGCCAGCAGTTACAGCGGGGGCTCCTACGAGCAGTACTTC. Amino acids: CASSYSGGSYEQYF.

In this sample, this clonotype turned up a few times. The CDR3 nucleotides read TGTGCCAGCAGCTCTTTGGGGGGACAGGATAATTCACCCCTCCACTTT. It encodes CASSSLGGQDNSPLHF. The chain employs TRBV11-2 and TRBJ1-6, with 8 bases identical to TRBD1. The germline V gene has CDR1 SGHAT and CDR2 FQNNGV. V shed 4 bases and J 5 bases; nucleotides not matched to a gene: 7. This CDR3 has 16 residues.

The V call is TRBV5-1, the J call TRBJ2-3, with D perhaps matching TRBD2 (5 bases). The germline gives CDR1 SGHRS, CDR2 YFSETQ. The V end was cut by 1 base, the J end by 12 bases, with 24 bases between. The CDR3 has 16 residues. CDR3 in amino acids: CASSLSPGPGGTEQYF. CDR3 DNA: TGCGCCAGCAGCTTGAGTCCGGGTCCCGGAGGAACAGAACAGTATTTT.

This clonotype was recorded at least ten times. The J gene is TRBJ2-2, the V gene TRBV14, with D unresolved. The CDR3 extends over 13 amino acids. V lost 0 bases and J 14 bases, leaving 13 bases between the germline ends. From germline, CDR1 is SGHDN and CDR2 FVKESK. CDR3 residues: CASSQDRTGRLFF. In nucleotides, the CDR3 is TGTGCCAGCAGCCAAGATCGGACCGGGCGCCTGTTTTTT.

In its sample, this clonotype was seen a few times. The CDR3: CASSLRGRAGELFF. For the CDR3, the DNA is TGTGCCAGCAGCTTACGAGGGCGCGCCGGGGAGCTGTTTTTT. The chain is built from TRBV7-8 and TRBJ2-2, with a tentative D call TRBD2 (5 bases). The CDR3 covers 14 residues. The V end was cut by 2 bases, the J end by 6 bases, with 10 bases between. Per the germline V gene, CDR1 is SGHVS and CDR2 is FQNEAQ.